The clone carrying this T cell receptor beta chain was counted a few times. Its antigen is undetermined. This entry comes from a study of cytomegalovirus exposure and HLA in healthy donors. General study results and limits: The authors listed 164 TCR beta chains as cytomegalovirus-associated.

Trimming removed 6 bases from V and 1 base from J, with 13 bases in between. The CDR3 sequence is 14 residues long. The germline CDR1 and CDR2 sequences are MNHNY and SVGAGI (reference sequence). In the PCR, 60 Vbeta and 13 Jbeta primers were used. Method: immunoSEQ multiplex PCR; TCRdb's copy keeps in-frame clones and lacks some. The sample lists 100,000 to 150,000 clones; 70% to 80% were seen once. The sequence was collected from a woman aged 50 to 65 in good health and CMV-seropositive. Sequencing was performed on PBMCs. J is TRBJ2-7 and V is TRBV6-6; tentatively, D is TRBD1 (6 bases). The CDR3 nucleotides are TGTGCCAGCAGACCTCAGGGGAATTCCTACGAGCAGTACTTC. Translation gives CASRPQGNSYEQYF.